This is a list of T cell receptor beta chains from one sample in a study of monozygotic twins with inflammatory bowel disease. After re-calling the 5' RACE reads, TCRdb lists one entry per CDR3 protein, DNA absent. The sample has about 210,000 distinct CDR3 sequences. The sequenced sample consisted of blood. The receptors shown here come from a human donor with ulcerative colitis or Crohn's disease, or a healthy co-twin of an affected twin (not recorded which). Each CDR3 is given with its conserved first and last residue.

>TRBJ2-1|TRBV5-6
CASSGRTLDRVNEQFF
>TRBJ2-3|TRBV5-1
CASSPADSYTDTQYF
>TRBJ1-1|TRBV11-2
CASSLGTTGRGGTEAFF
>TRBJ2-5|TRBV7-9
CASSLWQGGKTQYF
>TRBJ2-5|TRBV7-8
CASSSLSAETQYF
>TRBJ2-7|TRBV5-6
CASSLLGTGGSDEQYF
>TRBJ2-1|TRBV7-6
CASSSRRGDPYNEQFF
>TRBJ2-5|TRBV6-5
CASREDSQETQYF
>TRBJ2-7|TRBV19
CASSRQEIKTGLVNEQYF
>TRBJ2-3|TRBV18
CASWEGSTDTQYF
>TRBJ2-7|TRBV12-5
CASGPGTGHSEQYF
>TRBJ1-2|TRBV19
CASNPTGWYGYTF
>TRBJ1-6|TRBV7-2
CASSQPREPLHF
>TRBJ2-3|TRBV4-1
CASRVTGRKTSSTDTQYF
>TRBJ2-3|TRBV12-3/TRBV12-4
CASSQDSPTQYF
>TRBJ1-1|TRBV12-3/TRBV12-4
CASSFSWLSGGNTEAFF
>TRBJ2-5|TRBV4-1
CASSQDPMTGETQYF
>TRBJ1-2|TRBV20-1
CSARGSWKGYTF
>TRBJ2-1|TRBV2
CASVWAGGQNEQFF
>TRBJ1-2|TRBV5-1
CASSLALQDLQNIYGYTF
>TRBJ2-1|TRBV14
CASSHGSLWDEQFF
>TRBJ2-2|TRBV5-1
CASSFFGLNTGELFF
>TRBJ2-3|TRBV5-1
CASSTSVNELDTQYF
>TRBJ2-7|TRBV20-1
CSARFVQGAKPSYEQYF
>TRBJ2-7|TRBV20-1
CSALENERGTYEQYF
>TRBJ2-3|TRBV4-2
CASSQEFSGGGEISQYF
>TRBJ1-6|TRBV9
CASSPTEARWTYNSPLHF
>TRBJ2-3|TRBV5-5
CASSDLDKILADTQYF
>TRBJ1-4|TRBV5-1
CASTRETGHEKLFF
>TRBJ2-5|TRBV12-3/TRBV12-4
CASSFYGETQYF
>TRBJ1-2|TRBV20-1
CSARDSYGYTF
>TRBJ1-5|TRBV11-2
CASSFEGAGQPQHF
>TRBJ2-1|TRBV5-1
CASSYSPGGRYNEQFF
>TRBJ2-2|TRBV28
CASSTLITGELFF
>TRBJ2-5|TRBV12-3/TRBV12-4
CASSLDDAGTQYF
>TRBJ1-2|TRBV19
CASSPSRTEPYGYTF
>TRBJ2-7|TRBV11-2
CATGTVSSYEQYF
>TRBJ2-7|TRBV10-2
CASSELRVPYEQYF
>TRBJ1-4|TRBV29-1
CSVMTGTDEKLFF
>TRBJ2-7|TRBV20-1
CSARFGDSYEQYF
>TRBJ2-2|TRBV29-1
CSVSHSTGELFF
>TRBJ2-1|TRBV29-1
CSVLKPGANHEQFF
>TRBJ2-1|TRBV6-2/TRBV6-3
CASSPLGANYEQFF
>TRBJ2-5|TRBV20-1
CSARDDGATQYF
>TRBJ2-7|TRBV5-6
CASSLPRPGSNEQYF
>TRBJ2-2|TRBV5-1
CASSSGQPTGELFF
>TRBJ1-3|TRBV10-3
CAIKGQVPGNTIYF
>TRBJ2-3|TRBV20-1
CSAPGGVGQSTDTQYF
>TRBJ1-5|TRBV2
CASSEVGSPEAQHF
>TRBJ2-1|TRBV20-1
CSAAPRNEQFF
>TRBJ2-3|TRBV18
CASSPGTGRADTQYF
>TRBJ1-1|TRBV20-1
CSVTKGGTEAFF
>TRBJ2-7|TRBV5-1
CASSLSDRVHEQYF
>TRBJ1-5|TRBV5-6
CARGYRDKDNQPQHF
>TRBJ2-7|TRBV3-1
CASSQGGRGYYEQYF